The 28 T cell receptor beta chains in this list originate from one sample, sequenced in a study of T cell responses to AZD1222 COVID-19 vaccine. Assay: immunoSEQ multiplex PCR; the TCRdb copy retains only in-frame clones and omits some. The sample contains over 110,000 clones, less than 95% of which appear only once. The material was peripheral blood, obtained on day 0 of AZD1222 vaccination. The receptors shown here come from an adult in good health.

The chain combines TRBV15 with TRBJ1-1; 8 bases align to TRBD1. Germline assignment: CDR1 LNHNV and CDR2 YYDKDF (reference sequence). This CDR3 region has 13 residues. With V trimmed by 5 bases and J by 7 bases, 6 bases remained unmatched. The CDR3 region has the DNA TGTGCCACCAGCGCCAGGGGGACAGGTGAAGCTTTCTTT. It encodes CATSARGTGEAFF.

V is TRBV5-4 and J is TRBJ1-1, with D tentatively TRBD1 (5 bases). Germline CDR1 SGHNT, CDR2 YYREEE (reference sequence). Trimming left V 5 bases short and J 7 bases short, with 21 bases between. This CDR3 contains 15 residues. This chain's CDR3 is CASRNTPGLAGEAFF. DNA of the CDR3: TGTGCCAGCAGAAATACTCCGGGACTCGCAGGTGAAGCTTTCTTT.

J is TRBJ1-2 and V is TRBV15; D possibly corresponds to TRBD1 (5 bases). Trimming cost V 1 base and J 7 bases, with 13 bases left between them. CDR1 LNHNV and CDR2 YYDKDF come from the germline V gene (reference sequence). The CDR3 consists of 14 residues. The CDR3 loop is CATSRGGSPFGYTF. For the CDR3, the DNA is TGTGCCACCAGCAGAGGGGGCTCCCCCTTTGGCTACACCTTC.

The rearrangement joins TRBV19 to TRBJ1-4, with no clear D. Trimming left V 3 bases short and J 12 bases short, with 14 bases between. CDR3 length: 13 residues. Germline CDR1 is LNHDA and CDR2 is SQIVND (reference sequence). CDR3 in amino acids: CASSIASTGELFF. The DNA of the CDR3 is TGTGCCAGTAGTATCGCCTCGACCGGCGAACTGTTTTTT.

Here the CDR3 DNA reads TGTGCCAGCAGCTTAGATCGAGGTCGGGGGGAGCGATATTCACCCCTCCACTTT. It codes for CASSLDRGRGERYSPLHF. V and J are TRBV11-3 and TRBJ1-6; D is possibly TRBD1 (5 bases). V lost 0 bases and J 8 bases, leaving 20 bases between the germline ends. Germline-derived CDR1 and CDR2 are SGHNT and YENEEA. The CDR3 has 18 residues. Combining the CDR3 with reference TRBV11-3 and TRBJ1-6 gives the whole variable domain EAGVVQSPRYKIIEKKQPVAFWCNPISGHNTLYWYLQNLGQGPELLIRYENEEAVDDSQLPKDRFSAERLKGVDSTLKIQPAELGDSAVYLCASSLDRGRGERYSPLHFGNGTRLTVT.

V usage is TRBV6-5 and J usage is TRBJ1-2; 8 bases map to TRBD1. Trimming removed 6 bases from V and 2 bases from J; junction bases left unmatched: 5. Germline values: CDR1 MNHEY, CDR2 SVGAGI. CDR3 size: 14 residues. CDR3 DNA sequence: TGTGCCAGCAGACGAGGACAGGGAAACTATGGCTACACCTTC. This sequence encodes CASRRGQGNYGYTF.

The CDR3 DNA is TGTGCCAGTAGTATAACCACCCAACAGCCCCAGCATTTT. Amino acid sequence: CASSITTQQPQHF. This chain links TRBV19 with TRBJ1-5; D is uncertain. The V end was cut by 2 bases, the J end by 7 bases, with 9 bases between. This CDR3 contains 13 residues. CDR1 is LNHDA, CDR2 SQIVND, per germline (reference sequence).

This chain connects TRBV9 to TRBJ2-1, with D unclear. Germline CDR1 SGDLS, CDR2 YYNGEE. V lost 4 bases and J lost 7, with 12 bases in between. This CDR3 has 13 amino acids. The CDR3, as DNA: TGTGCCAGCAGCTTTAGTAGCTGGAATGAGCAGTTCTTC. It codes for CASSFSSWNEQFF.

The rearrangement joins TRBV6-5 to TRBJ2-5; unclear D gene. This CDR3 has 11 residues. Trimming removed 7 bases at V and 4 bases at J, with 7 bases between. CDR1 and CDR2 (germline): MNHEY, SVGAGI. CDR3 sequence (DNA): TGTGCCAGCAACCTCGGAGAGACCCAGTACTTC. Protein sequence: CASNLGETQYF.

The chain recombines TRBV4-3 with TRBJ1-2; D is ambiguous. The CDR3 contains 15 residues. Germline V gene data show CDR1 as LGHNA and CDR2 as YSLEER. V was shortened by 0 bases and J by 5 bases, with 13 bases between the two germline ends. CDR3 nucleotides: TGCGCCAGCAGCCAAGATGCCTTGTCGGGGTATGGCTACACCTTC. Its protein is CASSQDALSGYGYTF.

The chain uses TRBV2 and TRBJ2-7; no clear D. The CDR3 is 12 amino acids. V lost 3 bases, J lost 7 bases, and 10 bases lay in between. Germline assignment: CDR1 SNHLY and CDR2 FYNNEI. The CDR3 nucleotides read TGTGCCAGCAGTGATTCGTTACAAGAGCAGTACTTC. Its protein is CASSDSLQEQYF.

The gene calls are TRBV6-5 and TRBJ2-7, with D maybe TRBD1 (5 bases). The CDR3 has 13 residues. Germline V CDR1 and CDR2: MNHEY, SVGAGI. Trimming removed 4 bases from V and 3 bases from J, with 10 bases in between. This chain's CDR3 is CASSWFDSYEQYF. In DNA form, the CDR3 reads TGTGCCAGCAGTTGGTTCGACAGCTACGAGCAGTACTTC.

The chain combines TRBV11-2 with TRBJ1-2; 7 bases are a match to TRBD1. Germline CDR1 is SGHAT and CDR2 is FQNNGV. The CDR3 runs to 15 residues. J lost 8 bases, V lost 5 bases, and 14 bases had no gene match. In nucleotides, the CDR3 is TGTGCCAGCAGCCCACAACAGGGGAATCATGAAGGCTACACCTTC. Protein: CASSPQQGNHEGYTF. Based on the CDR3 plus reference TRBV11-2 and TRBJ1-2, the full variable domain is EAGVAQSPRYKIIEKRQSVAFWCNPISGHATLYWYQQILGQGPKLLIQFQNNGVVDDSQLPKDRFSAERLKGVDSTLKIQPAKLEDSAVYLCASSPQQGNHEGYTFGSGTRLTVV.

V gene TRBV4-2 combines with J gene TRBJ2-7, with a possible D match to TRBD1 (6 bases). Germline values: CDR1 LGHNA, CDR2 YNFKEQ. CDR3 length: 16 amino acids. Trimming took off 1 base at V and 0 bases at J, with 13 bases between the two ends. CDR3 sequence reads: CASSQVGALSSYEQYF. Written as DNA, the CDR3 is TGTGCCAGCAGCCAAGTGGGGGCCCTTAGCTCCTACGAGCAGTACTTC.

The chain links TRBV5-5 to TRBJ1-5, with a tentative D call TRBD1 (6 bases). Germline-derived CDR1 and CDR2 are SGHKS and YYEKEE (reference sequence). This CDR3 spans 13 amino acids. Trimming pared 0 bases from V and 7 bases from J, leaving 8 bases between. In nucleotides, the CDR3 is TGTGCCAGCAGCTTGGCAGGGGAACAGCCCCAGCATTTT. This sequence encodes CASSLAGEQPQHF. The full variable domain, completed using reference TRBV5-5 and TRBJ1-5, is DAGVTQSPTHLIKTRGQQVTLRCSPISGHKSVSWYQQVLGQGPQFIFQYYEKEERGRGNFPDRFSARQFPNYSSELNVNALLLGDSALYLCASSLAGEQPQHFGDGTRLSIL.

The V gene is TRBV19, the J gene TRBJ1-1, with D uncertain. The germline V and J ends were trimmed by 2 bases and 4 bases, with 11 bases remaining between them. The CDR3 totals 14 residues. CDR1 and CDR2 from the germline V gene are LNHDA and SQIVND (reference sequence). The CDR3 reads CASSISFLGTEAFF. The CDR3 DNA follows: TGTGCCAGTAGTATAAGTTTTTTGGGCACTGAAGCTTTCTTT.

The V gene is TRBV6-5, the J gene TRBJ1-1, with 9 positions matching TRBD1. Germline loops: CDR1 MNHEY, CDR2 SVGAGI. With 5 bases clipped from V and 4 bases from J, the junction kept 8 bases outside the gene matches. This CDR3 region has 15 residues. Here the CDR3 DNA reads TGTGCCAGCAGTAAGGGACAGGGAGGAATCACTGAAGCTTTCTTT. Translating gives CASSKGQGGITEAFF.

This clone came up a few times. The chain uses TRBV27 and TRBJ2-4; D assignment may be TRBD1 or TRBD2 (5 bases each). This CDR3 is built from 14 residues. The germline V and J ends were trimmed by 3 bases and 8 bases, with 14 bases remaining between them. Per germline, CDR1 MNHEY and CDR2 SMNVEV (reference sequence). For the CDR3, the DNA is TGTGCCAGCAGTTTTAGGGACCGTCGTCACATTCAGTACTTC. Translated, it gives CASSFRDRRHIQYF.

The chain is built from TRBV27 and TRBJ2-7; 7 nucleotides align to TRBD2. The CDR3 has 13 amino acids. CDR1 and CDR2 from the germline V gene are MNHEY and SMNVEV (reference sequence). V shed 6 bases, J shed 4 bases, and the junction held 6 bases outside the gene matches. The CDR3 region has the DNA TGTGCCAGCAGGATCTCCGGGGGGTACGAGCAGTACTTC. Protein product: CASRISGGYEQYF.

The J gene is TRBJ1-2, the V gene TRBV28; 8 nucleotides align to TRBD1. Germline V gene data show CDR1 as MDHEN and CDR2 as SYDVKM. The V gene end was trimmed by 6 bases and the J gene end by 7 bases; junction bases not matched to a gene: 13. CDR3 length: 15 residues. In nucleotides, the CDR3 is TGTGCCAGCAGCCGTGTAGGACAGGGCTTTCTTGGCTACACCTTC. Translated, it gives CASSRVGQGFLGYTF.

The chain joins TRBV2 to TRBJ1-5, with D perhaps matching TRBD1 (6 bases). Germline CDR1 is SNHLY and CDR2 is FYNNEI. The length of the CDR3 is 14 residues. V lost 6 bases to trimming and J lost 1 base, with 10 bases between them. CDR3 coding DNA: TGTGCCAGCAGCAGGGGTTTAAGCAATCAGCCCCAGCATTTT. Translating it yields CASSRGLSNQPQHF.

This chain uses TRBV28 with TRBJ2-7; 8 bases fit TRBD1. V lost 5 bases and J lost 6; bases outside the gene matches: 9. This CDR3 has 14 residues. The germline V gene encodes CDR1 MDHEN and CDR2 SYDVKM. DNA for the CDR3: TGTGCCAGCAGTAATCCGGGACAGGCGGTCGAGCAGTACTTC. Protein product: CASSNPGQAVEQYF.

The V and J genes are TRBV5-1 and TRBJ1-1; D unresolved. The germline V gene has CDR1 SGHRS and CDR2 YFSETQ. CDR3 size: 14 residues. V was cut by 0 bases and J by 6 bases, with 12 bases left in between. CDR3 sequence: CASSLEAGIPEAFF. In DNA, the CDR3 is TGCGCCAGCAGCTTGGAGGCGGGGATCCCTGAAGCTTTCTTT.

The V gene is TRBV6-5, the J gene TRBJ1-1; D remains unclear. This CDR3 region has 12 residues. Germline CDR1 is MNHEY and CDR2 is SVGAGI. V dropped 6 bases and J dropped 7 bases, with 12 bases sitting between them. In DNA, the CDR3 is TGTGCCAGCAGGAACGGGCGGCATGAAGCTTTCTTT. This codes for CASRNGRHEAFF.

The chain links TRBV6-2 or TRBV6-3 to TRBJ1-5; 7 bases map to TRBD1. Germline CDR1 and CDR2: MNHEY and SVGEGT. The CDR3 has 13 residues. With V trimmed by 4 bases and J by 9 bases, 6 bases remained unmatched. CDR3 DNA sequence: TGTGCCAGCAGTTTTGGTGACAGGGCGCCCCAGCATTTT. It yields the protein CASSFGDRAPQHF.

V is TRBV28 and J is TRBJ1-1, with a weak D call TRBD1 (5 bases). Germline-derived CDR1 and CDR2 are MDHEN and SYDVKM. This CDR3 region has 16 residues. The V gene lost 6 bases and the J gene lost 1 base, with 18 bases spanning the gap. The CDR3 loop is CASSFLPGSGNTEAFF. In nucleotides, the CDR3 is TGTGCCAGCAGCTTCCTTCCAGGGTCTGGGAACACTGAAGCTTTCTTT.

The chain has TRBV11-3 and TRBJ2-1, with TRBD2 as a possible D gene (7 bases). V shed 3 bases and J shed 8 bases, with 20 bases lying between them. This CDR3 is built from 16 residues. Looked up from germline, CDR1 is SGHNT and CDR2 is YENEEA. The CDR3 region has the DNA TGTGCCAGCAGCTTTAGGCCTAGCGGCCGACAGGATGAGCAGTTCTTC. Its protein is CASSFRPSGRQDEQFF.

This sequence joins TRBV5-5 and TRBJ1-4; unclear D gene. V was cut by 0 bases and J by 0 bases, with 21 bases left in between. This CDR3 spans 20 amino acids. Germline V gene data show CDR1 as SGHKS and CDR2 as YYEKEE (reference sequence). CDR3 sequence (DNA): TGTGCCAGCAGCTTGGGGCCTTTCTTTCGGACGGGAACAACTAATGAAAAACTGTTTTTT. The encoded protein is CASSLGPFFRTGTTNEKLFF.